This T cell receptor (beta chain) was sequenced for a study of cytomegalovirus exposure and HLA in healthy donors. Findings and caveats of the study: The study flagged some 170 TCR beta chains as cytomegalovirus-associated.

This PCR relied on a set of 60 Vbeta primers and 13 Jbeta primers. The table came from immunoSEQ multiplex PCR; TCRdb's copy has only in-frame clones and leaves some out. The sample has almost 200,000 clones; around three quarters are singletons. Germline-derived CDR1 and CDR2 are MNHNS and SASEGT. Trimming cost V 0 bases and J 7 bases; bases outside gene matches: 7. The CDR3 totals 16 residues. This clone appeared a few times. Its antigen remains unknown. This chain uses TRBV6-1 with TRBJ2-2; TRBD1 matches at 8 bases. This clonotype was sampled from a man aged 25 to 40 in good health and CMV-seronegative. Source material: PBMCs. CDR3: CASSEATGTGGGELFF. The CDR3 DNA sequence: TGTGCCAGCAGTGAAGCAACAGGGACAGGAGGCGGGGAGCTGTTTTTT.